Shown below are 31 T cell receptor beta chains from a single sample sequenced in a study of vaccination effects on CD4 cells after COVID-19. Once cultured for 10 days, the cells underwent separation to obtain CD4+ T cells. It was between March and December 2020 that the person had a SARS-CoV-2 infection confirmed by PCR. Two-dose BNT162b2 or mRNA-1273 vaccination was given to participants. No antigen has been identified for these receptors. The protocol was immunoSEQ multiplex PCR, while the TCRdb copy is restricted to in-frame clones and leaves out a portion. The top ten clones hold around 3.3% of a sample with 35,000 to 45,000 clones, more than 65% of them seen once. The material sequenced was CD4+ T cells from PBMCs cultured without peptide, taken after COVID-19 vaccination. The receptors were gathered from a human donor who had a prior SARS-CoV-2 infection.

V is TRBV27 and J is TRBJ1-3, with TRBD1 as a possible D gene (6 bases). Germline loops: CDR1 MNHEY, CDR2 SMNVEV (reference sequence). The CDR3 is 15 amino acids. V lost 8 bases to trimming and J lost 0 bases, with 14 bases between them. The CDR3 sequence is CASGTRGHSGNTIYF. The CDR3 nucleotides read TGTGCCAGCGGCACCAGGGGCCACTCTGGAAACACCATATATTTT.

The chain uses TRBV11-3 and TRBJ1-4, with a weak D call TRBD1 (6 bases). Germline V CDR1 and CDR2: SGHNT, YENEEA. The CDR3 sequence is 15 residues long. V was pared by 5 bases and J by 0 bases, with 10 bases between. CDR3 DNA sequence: TGTGCCAGCAGCCCCCGGACAGCAACTAATGAAAAACTGTTTTTT. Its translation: CASSPRTATNEKLFF.

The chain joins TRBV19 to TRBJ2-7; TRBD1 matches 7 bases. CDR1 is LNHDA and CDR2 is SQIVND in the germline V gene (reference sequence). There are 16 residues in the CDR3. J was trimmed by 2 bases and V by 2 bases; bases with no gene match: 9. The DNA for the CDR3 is TGTGCCAGTAGTATACCGAGGGCAGGGGGTACCTACGAGCAGTACTTC. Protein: CASSIPRAGGTYEQYF.

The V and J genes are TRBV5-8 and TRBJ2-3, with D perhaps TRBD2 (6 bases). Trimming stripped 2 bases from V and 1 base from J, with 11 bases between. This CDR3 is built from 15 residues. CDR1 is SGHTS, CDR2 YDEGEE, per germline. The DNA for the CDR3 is TGTGCCAGCAGCTTCGGGGGAATCGGCACAGATACGCAGTATTTT. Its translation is CASSFGGIGTDTQYF.

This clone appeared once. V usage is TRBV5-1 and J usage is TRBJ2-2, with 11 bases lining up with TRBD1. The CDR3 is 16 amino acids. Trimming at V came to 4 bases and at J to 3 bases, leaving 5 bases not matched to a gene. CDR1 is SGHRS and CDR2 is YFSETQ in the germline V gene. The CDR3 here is CASSPGDRGDTGELFF. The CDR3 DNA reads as TGCGCCAGCAGCCCGGGGGACAGGGGGGACACCGGGGAGCTGTTTTTT.

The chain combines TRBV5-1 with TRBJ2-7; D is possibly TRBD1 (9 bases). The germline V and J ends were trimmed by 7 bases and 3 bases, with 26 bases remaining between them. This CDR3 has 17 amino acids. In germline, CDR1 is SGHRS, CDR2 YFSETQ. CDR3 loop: CASSSLQGAGGLYEQYF. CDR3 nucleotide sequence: TGCGCCAGCTCAAGCCTACAGGGGGCGGGGGGCCTCTACGAGCAGTACTTC.

CDR3 coding DNA: TGTGCCAGCAGCCGACAAGACAAACAGGGGTATGGCTACACCTTC. Its translation: CASSRQDKQGYGYTF. The chain combines TRBV11-2 with TRBJ1-2; TRBD1 aligns across 7 bases. V shed 5 bases and J 5 bases; nucleotides not matched to a gene: 11. Per the germline V gene, CDR1 is SGHAT and CDR2 is FQNNGV. The CDR3 extends over 15 amino acids.

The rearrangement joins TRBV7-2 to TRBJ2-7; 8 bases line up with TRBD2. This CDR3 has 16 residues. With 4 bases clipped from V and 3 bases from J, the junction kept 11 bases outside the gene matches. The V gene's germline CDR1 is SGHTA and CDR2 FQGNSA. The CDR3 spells CASSSISGTRIYEQYF. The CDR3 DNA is TGTGCCAGCAGCTCTATTAGCGGGACTCGGATCTACGAGCAGTACTTC.

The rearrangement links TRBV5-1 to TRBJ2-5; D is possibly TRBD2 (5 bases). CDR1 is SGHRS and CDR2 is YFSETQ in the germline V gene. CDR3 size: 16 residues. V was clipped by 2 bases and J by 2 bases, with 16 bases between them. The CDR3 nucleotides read TGCGCCAGCAGCTTTGGCCGCCTAGCAGATCAAGAGACCCAGTACTTC. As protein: CASSFGRLADQETQYF.

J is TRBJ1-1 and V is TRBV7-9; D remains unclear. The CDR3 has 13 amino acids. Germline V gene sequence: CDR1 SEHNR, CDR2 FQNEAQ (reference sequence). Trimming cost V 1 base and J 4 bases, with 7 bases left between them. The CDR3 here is CASSLEEGTEAFF. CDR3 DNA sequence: TGTGCCAGCAGCTTAGAGGAGGGCACTGAAGCTTTCTTT.

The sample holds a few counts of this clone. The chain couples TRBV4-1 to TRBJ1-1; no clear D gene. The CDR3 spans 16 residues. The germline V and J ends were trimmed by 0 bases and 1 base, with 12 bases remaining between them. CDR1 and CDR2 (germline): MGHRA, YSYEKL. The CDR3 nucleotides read TGCGCCAGCAGCCAAGAACTGGGCGGACGGAACACTGAAGCTTTCTTT. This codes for CASSQELGGRNTEAFF.

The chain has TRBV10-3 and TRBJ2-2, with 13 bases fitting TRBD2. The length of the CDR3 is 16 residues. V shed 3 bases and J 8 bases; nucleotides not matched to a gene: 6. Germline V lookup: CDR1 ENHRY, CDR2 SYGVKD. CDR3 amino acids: CAISEGLAGVSGELFF. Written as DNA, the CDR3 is TGTGCCATCAGTGAAGGACTAGCGGGAGTATCAGGGGAGCTGTTTTTT.

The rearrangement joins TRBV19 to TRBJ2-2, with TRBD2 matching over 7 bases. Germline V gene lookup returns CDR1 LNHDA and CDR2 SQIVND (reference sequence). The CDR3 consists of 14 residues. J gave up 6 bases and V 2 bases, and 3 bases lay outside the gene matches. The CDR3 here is CASSINRGAGELFF. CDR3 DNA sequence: TGTGCCAGTAGTATAAACCGGGGGGCCGGGGAGCTGTTTTTT.

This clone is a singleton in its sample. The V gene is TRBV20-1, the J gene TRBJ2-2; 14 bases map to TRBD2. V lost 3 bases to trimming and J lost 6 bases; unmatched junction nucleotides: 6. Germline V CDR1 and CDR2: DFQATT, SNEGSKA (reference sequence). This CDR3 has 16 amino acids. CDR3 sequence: CSASGTSGSVPGELFF. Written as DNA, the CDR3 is TGCAGTGCTAGTGGGACTAGCGGGAGTGTCCCCGGGGAGCTGTTTTTT.

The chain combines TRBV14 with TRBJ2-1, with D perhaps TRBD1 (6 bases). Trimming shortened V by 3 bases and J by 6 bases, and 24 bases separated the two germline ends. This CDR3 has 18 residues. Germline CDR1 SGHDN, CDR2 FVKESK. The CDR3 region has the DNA TGTGCCAGCAGCCATTTCCGTGGGGCCTCCTCCAGGGGCAATGAGCAGTTCTTC. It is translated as CASSHFRGASSRGNEQFF.

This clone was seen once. CDR3 residues: CASSSGPGYTEAFF. Here the CDR3 DNA reads TGTGCCAGCAGCTCGGGACCCGGGTACACTGAAGCTTTCTTT. The J gene is TRBJ1-1, the V gene TRBV5-8, with D possibly matching TRBD1 (5 bases). The CDR3 has 14 amino acids. V was clipped by 3 bases and J by 3 bases, with 12 bases between them. The germline CDR1 and CDR2 sequences are SGHTS and YDEGEE. Using reference TRBV5-8 and TRBJ1-1 for the parts outside the CDR3, the full variable domain is EAGVTQSPTHLIKTRGQQATLRCSPISGHTSVYWYQQALGLGLQFLLWYDEGEERNRGNFPPRFSGRQFPNYSSELNVNALELEDSALYLCASSSGPGYTEAFFGQGTRLTVV.

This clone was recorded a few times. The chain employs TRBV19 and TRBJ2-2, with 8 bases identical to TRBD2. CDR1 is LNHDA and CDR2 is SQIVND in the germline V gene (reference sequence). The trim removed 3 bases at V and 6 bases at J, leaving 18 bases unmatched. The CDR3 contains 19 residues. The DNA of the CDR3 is TGTGCCAGTAGTATTCCCCTACGAGCGGGGGTCGGTAGGGCCGGGGAGCTGTTTTTT. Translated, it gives CASSIPLRAGVGRAGELFF.

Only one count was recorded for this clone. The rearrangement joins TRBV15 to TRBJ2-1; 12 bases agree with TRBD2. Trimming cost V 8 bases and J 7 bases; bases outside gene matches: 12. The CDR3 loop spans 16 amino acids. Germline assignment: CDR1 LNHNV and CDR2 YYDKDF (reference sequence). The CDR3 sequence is CATASTSGSMRNEQFF. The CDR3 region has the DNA TGTGCCACCGCATCGACTAGCGGGAGTATGAGGAATGAGCAGTTCTTC. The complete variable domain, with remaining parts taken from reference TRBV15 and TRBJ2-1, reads DAMVIQNPRYQVTQFGKPVTLSCSQTLNHNVMYWYQQKSSQAPKLLFHYYDKDFNNEADTPDNFQSRRPNTSFCFLDIRSPGLGDTAMYLCATASTSGSMRNEQFFGPGTRLTVL.

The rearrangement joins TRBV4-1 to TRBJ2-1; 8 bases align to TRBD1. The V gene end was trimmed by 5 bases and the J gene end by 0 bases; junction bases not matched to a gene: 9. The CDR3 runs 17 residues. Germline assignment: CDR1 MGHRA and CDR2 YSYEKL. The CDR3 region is CASSKTGAGSSYNEQFF. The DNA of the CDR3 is TGCGCCAGCAGCAAGACAGGGGCCGGGAGCTCCTACAATGAGCAGTTCTTC.

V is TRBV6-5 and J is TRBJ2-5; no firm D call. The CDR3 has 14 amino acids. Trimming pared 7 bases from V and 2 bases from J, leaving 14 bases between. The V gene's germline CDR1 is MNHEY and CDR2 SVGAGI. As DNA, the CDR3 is TGTGCCAGCAACTCATATTCCGGGCAAGAGACCCAGTACTTC. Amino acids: CASNSYSGQETQYF.

In nucleotides, the CDR3 is TGTGCCAGCAGCGTAGATCAGGGGGACACTGAAGCTTTCTTT. Its protein is CASSVDQGDTEAFF. The chain has TRBV9 and TRBJ1-1; 7 positions agree with TRBD1. The trim removed 0 bases at V and 3 bases at J, leaving 2 bases unmatched. The CDR3 contains 14 residues. Germline V lookup: CDR1 SGDLS, CDR2 YYNGEE.

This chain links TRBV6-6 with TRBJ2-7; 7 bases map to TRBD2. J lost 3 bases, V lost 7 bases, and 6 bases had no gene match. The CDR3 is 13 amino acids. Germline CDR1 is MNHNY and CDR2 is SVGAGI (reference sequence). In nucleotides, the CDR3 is TGTGCCAGCAAGACCGGGGGGATCTACGAGCAGTACTTC. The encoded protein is CASKTGGIYEQYF.

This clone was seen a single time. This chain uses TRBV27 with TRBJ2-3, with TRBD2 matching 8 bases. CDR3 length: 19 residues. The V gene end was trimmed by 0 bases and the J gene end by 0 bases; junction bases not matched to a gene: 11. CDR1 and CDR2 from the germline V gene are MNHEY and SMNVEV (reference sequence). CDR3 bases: TGTGCCAGCAGTTTATCCAGGGCAAGGGCTAGCGGGAGCACAGATACGCAGTATTTT. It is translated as CASSLSRARASGSTDTQYF.

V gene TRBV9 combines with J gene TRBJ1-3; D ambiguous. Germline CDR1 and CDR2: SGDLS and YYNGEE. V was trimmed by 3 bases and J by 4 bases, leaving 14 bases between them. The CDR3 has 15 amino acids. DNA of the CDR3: TGTGCCAGCAGCGCCACCGTGACCGGCGGAAACACCATATATTTT. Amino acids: CASSATVTGGNTIYF.

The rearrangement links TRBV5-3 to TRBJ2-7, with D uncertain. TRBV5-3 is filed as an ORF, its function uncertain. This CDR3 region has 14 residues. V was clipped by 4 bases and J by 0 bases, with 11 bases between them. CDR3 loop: CARSNRTGSYEQYF. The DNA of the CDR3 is TGTGCCAGAAGCAACCGGACGGGCTCCTACGAGCAGTACTTC.

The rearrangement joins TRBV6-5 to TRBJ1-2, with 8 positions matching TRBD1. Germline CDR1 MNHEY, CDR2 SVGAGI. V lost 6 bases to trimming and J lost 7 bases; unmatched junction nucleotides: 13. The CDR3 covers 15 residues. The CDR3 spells CASRPMGQGASGYTF. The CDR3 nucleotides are TGTGCCAGCAGACCAATGGGGCAGGGGGCGAGTGGCTACACCTTC.

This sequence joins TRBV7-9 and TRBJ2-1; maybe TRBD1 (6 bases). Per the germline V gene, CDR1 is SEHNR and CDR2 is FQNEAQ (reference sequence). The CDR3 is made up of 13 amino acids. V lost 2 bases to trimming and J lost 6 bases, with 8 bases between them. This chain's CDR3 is CASSLTGINEQFF. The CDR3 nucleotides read TGTGCCAGCAGCTTAACAGGGATCAATGAGCAGTTCTTC.

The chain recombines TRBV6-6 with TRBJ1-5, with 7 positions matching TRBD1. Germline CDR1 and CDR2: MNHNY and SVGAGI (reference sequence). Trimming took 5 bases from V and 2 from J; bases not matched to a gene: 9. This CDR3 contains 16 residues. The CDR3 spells CASSPHRQGGNQPQHF. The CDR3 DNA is TGTGCCAGCAGTCCACACAGACAGGGAGGCAATCAGCCCCAGCATTTT.

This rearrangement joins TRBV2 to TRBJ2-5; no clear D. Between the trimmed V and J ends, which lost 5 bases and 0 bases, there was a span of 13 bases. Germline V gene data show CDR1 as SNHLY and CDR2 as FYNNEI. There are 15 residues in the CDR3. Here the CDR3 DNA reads TGTGCCAGCAGTCGGCGGTACACCAACCAAGAGACCCAGTACTTC. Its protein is CASSRRYTNQETQYF. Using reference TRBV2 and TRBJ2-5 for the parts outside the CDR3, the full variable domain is EPEVTQTPSHQVTQMGQEVILRCVPISNHLYFYWYRQILGQKVEFLVSFYNNEISEKSEIFDDQFSVERPDGSNFTLKIRSTKLEDSAMYFCASSRRYTNQETQYFGPGTRLLVL.

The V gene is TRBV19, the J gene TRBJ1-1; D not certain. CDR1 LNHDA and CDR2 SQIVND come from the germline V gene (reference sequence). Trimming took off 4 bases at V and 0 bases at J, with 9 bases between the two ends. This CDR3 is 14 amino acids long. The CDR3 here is CASSRGDLNTEAFF. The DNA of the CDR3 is TGTGCCAGTAGTAGGGGTGATTTGAACACTGAAGCTTTCTTT.

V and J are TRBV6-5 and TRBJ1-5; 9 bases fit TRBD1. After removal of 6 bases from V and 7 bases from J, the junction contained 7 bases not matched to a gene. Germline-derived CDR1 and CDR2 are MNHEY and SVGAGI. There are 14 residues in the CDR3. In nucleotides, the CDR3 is TGTGCCAGCAGAGCCGGGACAGGGATCCAGCCCCAGCATTTT. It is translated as CASRAGTGIQPQHF.